This T cell receptor (beta chain) was sequenced in a study of identical twins. CDR1 and CDR2 (germline): SGHRS, YFSETQ. V lost 4 bases and J 1 base, leaving 11 bases between the germline ends. The CDR3 has 15 residues. TCRdb analysed the 5' RACE reads with MiXCR anew, one entry per CDR3 protein. This table holds roughly 540,000 distinct CDR3 sequences, roughly a fifth found once. In addition, the sample was reused for a study of T cells expressing NK-cell markers.

V usage is TRBV5-1 and J usage is TRBJ2-2, with D possibly TRBD2 on 7 matching bases. Sample: CD4+ T cells sorted from blood. The clonotype originates from a woman between 18 and 29 years old in good health. CDR3 amino acids: CASSPGGQNTGELFF. The CDR3 DNA is TGCGCCAGCAGCCCGGGGGGCCAGAACACCGGGGAGCTGTTTTTT.